This T cell receptor (beta chain) was sequenced in a study of cytomegalovirus exposure and HLA in healthy donors. Study background: It was reported in a later analysis that the 95 to 150 validation repertoires used the same platform as the roughly 670 first-cohort repertoires. Whole-study results and caveats: Three chains linked to CMV were shown in vitro to be specific for CMV antigens. Cytomegalovirus status was reportedly diagnosed by the classifier with high sensitivity and specificity. Most TCR sequences showed up rarely, but some public TCRs showed up in many donors.

Comments on this clone: The antigen remains undetermined.

The method was immunoSEQ multiplex PCR; TCRdb's version includes in-frame clones alone and lacks a portion of them. The sample includes some 210,000 clones, approximately 87% seen only once; the top ten take roughly 5.7%. The CDR3 extends over 11 amino acids. CDR1 and CDR2 (germline): ENHRY, SYGVKD. The germline V and J ends were trimmed by 10 bases and 1 base, with 7 bases remaining between them. The chain has TRBV10-3 and TRBJ1-1, with no clear D. This TCR was sampled from a woman between 18 and 29 years old in good health and CMV-seronegative. The source material was PBMCs. The DNA of the CDR3 is TGTGCCACCAAGGCGAACACTGAAGCTTTCTTT. Residues: CATKANTEAFF.